Following are 30 T cell receptor beta chains from one sample sequenced in a study of monozygotic twins with inflammatory bowel disease (dated by TCRdb to the late 2010s). Libraries were prepared through 5' RACE. Sequencing instrument: Illumina HiSeq 2500. Following TCRdb reprocessing, every CDR3 protein sequence forms one entry, and DNA is not provided. The sample's table covers about 350,000 distinct CDR3 sequences. The biggest ten clones account for roughly 2% of the sample. Sequenced material: blood. The receptor source for this set is a human donor with ulcerative colitis or Crohn's disease, or a healthy co-twin of an affected twin (not recorded which).

This chain connects TRBV12-3 or TRBV12-4 to TRBJ1-1; TCRdb returns TRBD1, unconfirmable since there is no DNA. The CDR3 has 18 residues. The CDR3 loop is CASSSARGTGTMNTEAFF.

J is TRBJ1-5 and V is TRBV12-3 or TRBV12-4; TCRdb names TRBD1, which stays unverified in the absence of DNA. The CDR3 sequence is 12 residues long. The CDR3 is CASSFGAGSQHF.

V and J are TRBV4-1 and TRBJ1-1; the D gene TCRdb calls, TRBD1, cannot be checked with no DNA. From germline, CDR1 is MGHRA and CDR2 YSYEKL. The CDR3 is 15 residues long. The CDR3 is CASSQDAGSGTEAFF.

The V and J genes are TRBV9 and TRBJ2-1; with no DNA, the TCRdb D assignment of TRBD2 cannot be verified. This CDR3 contains 12 residues. Germline V gives CDR1 SGDLS, CDR2 YYNGEE. The CDR3 sequence is CASSPLGGWQFF.

The CDR3 region is CASSPTDSGAFF. V and J are TRBV12-3 or TRBV12-4 and TRBJ1-1. The CDR3 has 12 amino acids.

V gene TRBV30 combines with J gene TRBJ2-7; the D call of TRBD1 rests on TCRdb alone, since no DNA is present to check it. Per the germline V gene, CDR1 is GTSNPN and CDR2 is SVGIG (reference sequence). The CDR3 extends over 15 amino acids. The CDR3 reads CAWSVLQGRAYEQYF. Using reference TRBV30 and TRBJ2-7 for the parts outside the CDR3, the full variable domain is SQTIHQWPATLVQPVGSPLSLECTVEGTSNPNLYWYRQAAGRGLQLLFYSVGIGQISSEVPQNLSASRPQDRQFILSSKKLLLSDSGFYLCAWSVLQGRAYEQYFGPGTRLTVT.

This sequence joins TRBV28 and TRBJ2-6; TCRdb proposes TRBD2, but this gene call is untestable without DNA. The CDR3 sequence is 17 residues long. Germline lookup yields CDR1 MDHEN and CDR2 SYDVKM. CDR3 sequence reads: CASSSGRGLTGANVLTF.

The V and J genes are TRBV7-9 and TRBJ2-7; TCRdb calls TRBD1, which cannot be checked without DNA. The CDR3 is 13 residues long. Germline V CDR1 and CDR2: SEHNR, FQNEAQ (reference sequence). The CDR3 reads CASSASGGYEQYF.

The chain joins TRBV20-1 to TRBJ2-5; TCRdb designates TRBD1, a call that cannot be tested without DNA. The length of the CDR3 is 13 residues. Germline CDR1 and CDR2: DFQATT and SNEGSKA (reference sequence). CDR3 residues: CSGPSGQKETQYF.

The CDR3 is CASSQRTGPYQPQHF. This chain uses TRBV7-8 with TRBJ1-5; the TCRdb D gene call, TRBD1, has no DNA to confirm it. The CDR3 is made up of 15 amino acids. Per the germline V gene, CDR1 is SGHVS and CDR2 is FQNEAQ.

The chain recombines TRBV5-6 with TRBJ2-5; the D call of TRBD2 rests on TCRdb alone, since no DNA is present to check it. The CDR3 runs to 16 residues. Looked up from germline, CDR1 is SGHDT and CDR2 is YYEEEE. The CDR3: CASSSGTSGVRETQYF.

The chain combines TRBV20-1 with TRBJ2-7. The CDR3 is 11 residues long. The germline V gene encodes CDR1 DFQATT and CDR2 SNEGSKA (reference sequence). The CDR3 reads CSASDSYEQYF.

The chain uses TRBV11-2 and TRBJ2-2; TCRdb's assignment of TRBD2 cannot be checked, as there is no DNA. This CDR3 is built from 15 residues. Germline values: CDR1 SGHAT, CDR2 FQNNGV. Here the CDR3 reads CASSFRRGDTGELFF.

The V and J genes are TRBV6-6 and TRBJ2-7; with no DNA, the TCRdb D assignment of TRBD1 cannot be verified. Germline CDR1 MNHNY, CDR2 SVGAGI (reference sequence). This CDR3 comprises 12 residues. CDR3 in amino acids: CAVGEGRYEQYF.

The gene calls are TRBV5-6 and TRBJ2-1; the TCRdb call, TRBD1, lacks DNA for checking. CDR1 is SGHDT and CDR2 is YYEEEE in the germline V gene. The CDR3 runs to 18 residues. The CDR3 spells CASSLFPGQGLSYNEQFF.

This chain links TRBV7-3 with TRBJ2-1; TCRdb outputs TRBD1, but without DNA this stays unchecked. This CDR3 comprises 16 residues. Looked up from germline, CDR1 is SGHTA and CDR2 is FQGTGA. CDR3 loop: CASSRRDRVGYNEQFF.

The chain employs TRBV5-1 and TRBJ2-1; as DNA is missing, the TRBD1 call by TCRdb cannot be tested. The CDR3 runs to 16 residues. Germline V gene data show CDR1 as SGHRS and CDR2 as YFSETQ. This chain's CDR3 is CASSLDDRGAGYEQFF. The whole variable domain, remainder taken from reference TRBV5-1 and TRBJ2-1, is KAGVTQTPRYLIKTRGQQVTLSCSPISGHRSVSWYQQTPGQGLQFLFEYFSETQRNKGNFPGRFSGRQFSNSRSEMNVSTLELGDSALYLCASSLDDRGAGYEQFFGPGTRLTVL.

The chain employs TRBV10-2 and TRBJ2-1; TCRdb's D gene call, TRBD2, goes unchecked for lack of DNA. The germline CDR1 and CDR2 sequences are WSHSY and SAAADI. The CDR3 has 16 amino acids. CDR3 loop: CASSPETSGAYNEQFF.

The CDR3 loop reads CAQSRAGVTEAFF. The rearrangement joins TRBV30 to TRBJ1-1; TCRdb's D call, TRBD1, is unchecked because there is no DNA. CDR1 is GTSNPN and CDR2 is SVGIG in the germline V gene (reference sequence). The CDR3 covers 13 residues.

The chain recombines TRBV11-2 with TRBJ1-2; without DNA, the TCRdb call of TRBD1 cannot be checked. This CDR3 is 15 amino acids long. The germline V gene has CDR1 SGHAT and CDR2 FQNNGV. CDR3 region: CASSRGHTLNYGYTF.

This rearrangement joins TRBV20-1 to TRBJ2-7; lacking DNA, the TRBD1 call made by TCRdb goes unchecked. This CDR3 spans 15 amino acids. Germline V gene sequence: CDR1 DFQATT, CDR2 SNEGSKA (reference sequence). The CDR3: CSARARDRGTYEQYF.

The rearrangement uses TRBV4-3 and TRBJ2-3; without DNA, the TCRdb call of TRBD1 cannot be checked. Germline CDR1 is LGHNA and CDR2 is YSLEER. The CDR3 extends over 16 amino acids. CDR3 in amino acids: CASSPRGRVSTDTQYF.

V and J are TRBV10-3 and TRBJ1-4; the D call from TCRdb, TRBD1, cannot be confirmed without DNA. Germline V gives CDR1 ENHRY, CDR2 SYGVKD. The CDR3 sequence is 18 residues long. CDR3 residues: CAISETTQDSLPNEKLFF.

The chain joins TRBV7-9 to TRBJ1-3; TCRdb returns TRBD1, unconfirmable since there is no DNA. This CDR3 comprises 14 residues. Germline lookup yields CDR1 SEHNR and CDR2 FQNEAQ (reference sequence). CDR3 amino acids: CASSLYGTGNTIYF.

This chain joins TRBV27 and TRBJ2-3. The CDR3 is made up of 16 amino acids. CDR1 is MNHEY and CDR2 is SMNVEV in the germline V gene (reference sequence). The CDR3 spells CASSLAGSSLTDTQYF.

The chain uses TRBV10-3 and TRBJ2-1; TCRdb designates TRBD1, a call that cannot be tested without DNA. CDR1 and CDR2 from the germline V gene are ENHRY and SYGVKD. This CDR3 is built from 15 residues. CDR3 in amino acids: CAISESGQGYNEQFF.

The chain uses TRBV7-9 and TRBJ2-4. The CDR3 length is 13 residues. Germline V lookup: CDR1 SEHNR, CDR2 FQNEAQ (reference sequence). The chain's CDR3 is CASSPLGGNIQYF.

J is TRBJ1-2 and V is TRBV5-6. Germline CDR1 SGHDT, CDR2 YYEEEE. CDR3 length: 12 residues. The CDR3 protein is CASSLARDGYTF.

The rearrangement joins TRBV4-3 to TRBJ2-2; with no DNA, the TCRdb D assignment of TRBD1 cannot be verified. The CDR3 runs to 14 residues. CDR1 is LGHNA and CDR2 is YSLEER in the germline V gene. CDR3 sequence reads: CASSQLSSAGELFF.

The rearrangement uses TRBV5-1 and TRBJ2-1. The germline CDR1 and CDR2 sequences are SGHRS and YFSETQ. The CDR3 is 13 amino acids. CDR3: CASSQDHYNEQFF.